Listed here are 29 T cell receptor beta chains from one sample, sequenced in a study of T cell responses to AZD1222 COVID-19 vaccine. Assay: immunoSEQ multiplex PCR; the TCRdb copy retains only in-frame clones and omits some. The repertoire has about 170,000 clones, around 88% of them found once; the top ten carry around 1.1%. The specimen comprised peripheral blood, sampled 28 days after the second AZD1222 dose. The receptor set was obtained from an adult who received the AZD1222 COVID-19 vaccine.

The V and J genes are TRBV7-9 and TRBJ2-7; 10 positions match TRBD1. CDR1 and CDR2 (germline): SEHNR, FQNEAQ (reference sequence). There are 14 residues in the CDR3. The junction had 5 bases not matched to a gene; V was cut back by 4 bases and J by 5 bases. The CDR3 spells CASSSRTGGNEQYF. In DNA, the CDR3 is TGTGCCAGCAGCTCTCGGACAGGGGGGAACGAGCAGTACTTC.

This clone appeared once. CDR3 residues: CASAAGSYEQYF. CDR3 bases: TGTGCCAGCGCGGCCGGCTCCTACGAGCAGTACTTC. The chain combines TRBV2 with TRBJ2-7; D unclear. The CDR3 totals 12 residues. V lost 8 bases and J lost 0, with 8 bases in between. Germline V lookup: CDR1 SNHLY, CDR2 FYNNEI.

This clone was picked up a small number of times. The J gene is TRBJ1-5, the V gene TRBV19, with 7 bases fitting TRBD1. Germline CDR1 and CDR2: LNHDA and SQIVND (reference sequence). This CDR3 is built from 16 residues. With 7 bases clipped from V and 9 bases from J, the junction kept 18 bases outside the gene matches. This CDR3 is CASIRGTDTSKGPQHF. The DNA of the CDR3 is TGTGCCAGTATCCGGGGGACAGATACTTCGAAGGGGCCCCAGCATTTT.

Only a few counts were recorded for this clone. The chain recombines TRBV2 with TRBJ1-2, with D possibly being TRBD1 (6 bases). The CDR3 consists of 12 residues. The V and J ends lost 5 bases and 7 bases respectively, with 11 bases between them. Germline V gene data show CDR1 as SNHLY and CDR2 as FYNNEI. CDR3 nucleotide sequence: TGTGCCAGCAGTAACAGGGTGATTGGCTACACCTTC. It encodes CASSNRVIGYTF.

The rearrangement uses TRBV7-2 and TRBJ2-1; no clear D. Germline CDR1 is SGHTA and CDR2 is FQGNSA. V dropped 7 bases and J dropped 8 bases, with 15 bases sitting between them. The CDR3 is 13 amino acids. The CDR3 sequence is CASTSASAHEQFF. The CDR3 DNA follows: TGTGCCAGCACCTCAGCCAGCGCCCATGAGCAGTTCTTC.

This clone was counted once. The gene calls are TRBV6-5 and TRBJ1-5; 7 bases are shared with TRBD1. The CDR3 extends over 16 amino acids. The germline V gene has CDR1 MNHEY and CDR2 SVGAGI. V was clipped by 4 bases and J by 3 bases; unmatched bases: 9. The CDR3 region is CASSSPGGVFNQPQHF. The CDR3 region has the DNA TGTGCCAGCAGTTCCCCAGGGGGGGTGTTCAATCAGCCCCAGCATTTT.

The chain has TRBV20-1 and TRBJ1-2, with D uncertain. The CDR3 is made up of 11 amino acids. The germline V gene encodes CDR1 DFQATT and CDR2 SNEGSKA (reference sequence). V lost 5 bases and J lost 3, with 7 bases in between. DNA for the CDR3: TGCAGTGCTCCCCCCGACTATGGCTACACCTTC. Translation gives CSAPPDYGYTF.

The rearrangement joins TRBV3-1 (or the pseudogene TRBV3-2) to TRBJ1-1, with D perhaps TRBD1 (5 bases). Looked up from germline, CDR1 is LGHDT and CDR2 is YNNKEL (reference sequence). Deletions cut 4 bases from V and 1 base from J, with 13 bases between. This CDR3 is 15 amino acids long. The DNA for the CDR3 is TGTGCCAGCAGCCGTCCCGGGACTGAGAACACTGAAGCTTTCTTT. Protein product: CASSRPGTENTEAFF.

This clone has just a few counts. CDR3 residues: CASSTPTGGYF. The DNA of the CDR3 is TGCGCCAGCAGCACACCGACAGGGGGGTACTTC. The chain employs TRBV5-1 and TRBJ2-7, with TRBD1 identical over 9 bases. V lost 4 bases and J lost 12; bases outside the gene matches: 5. Germline V gene sequence: CDR1 SGHRS, CDR2 YFSETQ. The CDR3 has 11 residues.

The chain recombines TRBV6-2 or TRBV6-3 with TRBJ1-2, with a possible D match to TRBD1 (6 bases). The CDR3 totals 16 residues. CDR1 and CDR2 (germline): MNHEY, SVGEGT. The V gene lost 5 bases and the J gene lost 0 bases, with 16 bases spanning the gap. The CDR3 region is CASSIAGEIANYGYTF. The CDR3 coding sequence is TGTGCCAGCAGTATCGCAGGGGAGATTGCTAACTATGGCTACACCTTC.

This clone showed up just once. This rearrangement joins TRBV5-6 to TRBJ1-2; D not certain. The CDR3 extends over 14 amino acids. CDR1 and CDR2 (germline): SGHDT, YYEEEE. V was trimmed by 3 bases and J by 3 bases, leaving 12 bases between them. CDR3 in amino acids: CASSSFGVDYGYTF. In nucleotides, the CDR3 is TGTGCCAGCAGCTCCTTTGGGGTCGACTATGGCTACACCTTC.

The V call is TRBV2, the J call TRBJ1-1; TRBD1 matches 9 bases. Trimming at V came to 10 bases and at J to 5 bases, leaving 8 bases not matched to a gene. Per germline, CDR1 SNHLY and CDR2 FYNNEI. CDR3 length: 13 amino acids. The CDR3: CATTQGAWTEAFF. CDR3 nucleotides: TGTGCCACCACACAGGGGGCGTGGACTGAAGCTTTCTTT.

Of note for this clone: This specimen includes other DNA sequences encoding the same CDR3. The chain recombines TRBV12-3 or TRBV12-4 with TRBJ2-3; 7 bases fit TRBD1. The V segment lost 3 bases and the J segment 4 bases; nucleotides outside the gene matches: 1. This CDR3 contains 13 residues. CDR3 loop: CASSFQGADTQYF. The CDR3 DNA follows: TGTGCCAGCAGTTTCCAGGGGGCAGATACGCAGTATTTT.

This clone is a singleton in its sample. The chain couples TRBV18 to TRBJ2-2; D uncertain. The V gene's germline CDR1 is KGHSH and CDR2 LQKENI. V lost 6 bases, J lost 7 bases, and 27 bases lay in between. CDR3 length equals 18 residues. CDR3 in DNA: TGTGCCAGCTCTCCTCGCTCTAGGCTCTACGACAAAGTCGGGGAGCTGTTTTTT. Protein sequence: CASSPRSRLYDKVGELFF.

In this sample, this clone turned up once. The chain carries TRBV7-2 and TRBJ2-3, with 7 bases lining up with TRBD2. Germline lookup yields CDR1 SGHTA and CDR2 FQGNSA. Germline trimming cut 4 bases from V and 4 bases from J; bases unmatched to any gene: 5. This CDR3 is 14 amino acids long. The CDR3 DNA reads TGTGCCAGCAGCTCGGGACTATTCTCAGATACGCAGTATTTT. Amino acid sequence: CASSSGLFSDTQYF.

The sample holds one count of this clone. Different DNA sequences within this sample yield the same CDR3. The genes are TRBV10-3 and TRBJ2-7; TRBD1 aligns across 10 bases. V was pared by 7 bases and J by 5 bases, with 5 bases of the junction left unmatched. Germline CDR1 is ENHRY and CDR2 is SYGVKD. The CDR3 runs to 13 residues. For the CDR3, the DNA is TGTGCCATCACGGGACAGGGGAGAGACGAGCAGTACTTC. It encodes CAITGQGRDEQYF.

The chain combines TRBV4-2 with TRBJ1-2; possible D gene TRBD1, 6 bases. This CDR3 is built from 14 residues. Looked up from germline, CDR1 is LGHNA and CDR2 is YNFKEQ. V was clipped by 1 base and J by 6 bases, with 12 bases between them. As DNA, the CDR3 is TGTGCCAGCAGCCAAGGGGAGGGGGGTCATGGCTACACCTTC. Its translation: CASSQGEGGHGYTF.

Only a few counts were recorded for this clone. The rearrangement joins TRBV7-2 to TRBJ1-5, with D hard to call. V gave up 5 bases and J gave up 1 base, with 3 bases separating them. The germline gives CDR1 SGHTA, CDR2 FQGNSA. This CDR3 contains 12 residues. The CDR3 DNA sequence: TGTGCCAGCAGCATGAGCAATCAGCCCCAGCATTTT. It is translated as CASSMSNQPQHF.

The CDR3 bases are TGCGCCAGCGCACTTGACCAAGAGACCCAGTACTTC. Residues: CASALDQETQYF. The rearrangement links TRBV5-1 to TRBJ2-5; no clear D. The germline V gene encodes CDR1 SGHRS and CDR2 YFSETQ. CDR3 length equals 12 residues. V was cut by 7 bases and J by 0 bases, with 7 bases left in between.

This chain uses TRBV3-1 (or the pseudogene TRBV3-2) with TRBJ1-3, with D perhaps matching TRBD1 (6 bases). Germline lookup yields CDR1 LGHDT and CDR2 YNNKEL (reference sequence). Trimming took 4 bases from V and 4 from J, leaving 11 bases between them. This CDR3 region has 14 residues. The CDR3 coding sequence is TGTGCCAGCAGCCTGGGACATGGGGGAAACACCATATATTTT. Its protein is CASSLGHGGNTIYF.

The genes are TRBV5-1 and TRBJ2-7; 7 bases line up with TRBD1. Germline CDR1 and CDR2: SGHRS and YFSETQ. This CDR3 comprises 16 residues. V was clipped by 1 base and J by 4 bases; unmatched bases: 11. The CDR3 sequence: CASSLPDDRVNYEQYF. The CDR3 DNA is TGCGCCAGCAGCTTGCCCGACGACAGGGTTAATTACGAGCAGTACTTC.

This clone was seen just once. This chain joins TRBV7-6 and TRBJ1-6, with no clear D. Per germline, CDR1 SGHVS and CDR2 FNYEAQ. Trimming cost V 4 bases and J 6 bases, with 13 bases left between them. The CDR3 sequence is 15 residues long. CDR3 coding DNA: TGTGCCAGCAGCTCCGGGCAGGCCGTTAATTCACCCCTCCACTTT. It encodes CASSSGQAVNSPLHF.

The chain recombines TRBV6-4 with TRBJ2-3; TRBD2 aligns across 11 bases. From germline, CDR1 is MRHNA and CDR2 SNTAGT. V lost 0 bases to trimming and J lost 4 bases; unmatched junction nucleotides: 0. The CDR3 contains 15 residues. The chain's CDR3 is CASSDSSGGADTQYF. The CDR3 coding sequence is TGTGCCAGCAGTGACTCTAGCGGGGGGGCAGATACGCAGTATTTT.

The V call is TRBV19, the J call TRBJ2-3, with 9 positions matching TRBD1. The CDR3 consists of 15 residues. V shed 1 base, J shed 5 bases, and the junction held 4 bases outside the gene matches. Germline CDR1 and CDR2: LNHDA and SQIVND (reference sequence). CDR3 loop: CASSIGDRVRDTQYF. Written as DNA, the CDR3 is TGTGCCAGTAGTATAGGGGACAGGGTAAGAGATACGCAGTATTTT.

This chain connects TRBV2 to TRBJ2-7; 7 nucleotides align to TRBD1. The ends lost 5 bases at V and 1 base at J; junction bases unmatched: 8. CDR1 is SNHLY, CDR2 FYNNEI, per germline. There are 15 residues in the CDR3. CDR3: CASSTLQGISYEQYF. The CDR3 bases are TGTGCCAGCAGTACCCTACAGGGGATATCCTACGAGCAGTACTTC.

V gene TRBV16 combines with J gene TRBJ1-6; perhaps TRBD1 as D (5 bases). The germline V gene has CDR1 KGHSY and CDR2 FQNENV. V dropped 4 bases and J dropped 7 bases, with 17 bases sitting between them. The CDR3 totals 16 residues. The CDR3 sequence is CASSPLGGSRNSPLHF. The CDR3 DNA reads TGTGCCAGCAGCCCACTGGGGGGGTCGCGAAATTCACCCCTCCACTTT.

There are a few counts of this clone. The chain links TRBV12-5 to TRBJ1-2; D might be TRBD1 (6 bases). Per the germline V gene, CDR1 is LGHNT and CDR2 is FRNRAP. This CDR3 comprises 14 residues. Trimming cost V 2 bases and J 4 bases, with 11 bases left between them. The CDR3 DNA follows: TGTGCTAGTGGTTTGCCAGGGGCGGTCTATGGCTACACCTTC. Residues: CASGLPGAVYGYTF.

The chain carries TRBV7-2 and TRBJ1-4; D not certain. The CDR3 loop spans 15 amino acids. Germline V gives CDR1 SGHTA, CDR2 FQGNSA. V lost 1 base to trimming and J lost 0 bases, with 6 bases between them. The CDR3 DNA sequence: TGTGCCAGCAGCTTAGAGGCGGCAACTAATGAAAAACTGTTTTTT. Residues: CASSLEAATNEKLFF.

A word on this clone: Mismatch with germline at one junction end may stem from a read error. This chain links TRBV6-5 with TRBJ1-5; D not resolved. Germline values: CDR1 MNHEY, CDR2 SVGAGI. This CDR3 contains 12 residues. Here the CDR3 reads CASRTANRPQHF. Written as DNA, the CDR3 is TGTGCCAGCCGGACGGCGAATCGGCCCCAGCATTTT.